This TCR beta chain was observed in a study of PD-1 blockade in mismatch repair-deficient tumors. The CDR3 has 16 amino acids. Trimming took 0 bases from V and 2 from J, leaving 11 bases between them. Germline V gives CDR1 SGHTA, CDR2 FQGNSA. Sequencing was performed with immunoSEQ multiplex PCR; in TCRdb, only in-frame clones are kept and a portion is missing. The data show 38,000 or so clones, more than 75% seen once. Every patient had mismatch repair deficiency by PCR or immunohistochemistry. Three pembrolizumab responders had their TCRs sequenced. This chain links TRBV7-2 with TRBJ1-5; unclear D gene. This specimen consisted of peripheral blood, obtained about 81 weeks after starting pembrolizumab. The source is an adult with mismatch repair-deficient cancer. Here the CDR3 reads CASSLAGLGGNQPQHF. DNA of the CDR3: TGTGCCAGCAGCTTAGCAGGGTTAGGCGGCAATCAGCCCCAGCATTTT.